These 25 T cell receptor beta chains were all obtained from the same sample, sequenced in a study of blood T cell repertoires in COVID-19. Only in-frame clones appear in the TCRdb table, and some are missing; sequencing was by immunoSEQ multiplex PCR. The sample yields about 300,000 clones, 85% seen once. Sequenced sample: PBMCs or T cells enriched from blood (not recorded which). These receptors were collected from a woman younger than 45 who had been exposed to COVID-19.

The chain carries TRBV7-2 and TRBJ1-4; the match to TRBD1 covers 7 bases. Germline CDR1 reads SGHTA; CDR2 reads FQGNSA. The junction had 3 bases not matched to a gene; V was cut back by 5 bases and J by 3 bases. CDR3 length: 14 residues. The CDR3 here is CASSPGQSNEKLFF. The CDR3 DNA reads TGTGCCAGCAGCCCGGGACAGTCTAATGAAAAACTGTTTTTT.

The chain employs TRBV5-4 and TRBJ1-2; possibly TRBD1 for D (6 bases). Germline-derived CDR1 and CDR2 are SGHNT and YYREEE (reference sequence). V dropped 1 base and J dropped 0 bases, with 10 bases sitting between them. The CDR3 consists of 15 residues. This CDR3 is CASSLNRVANYGYTF. Here the CDR3 DNA reads TGTGCCAGCAGCTTGAACAGGGTAGCTAACTATGGCTACACCTTC. Using reference TRBV5-4 and TRBJ1-2 for the parts outside the CDR3, the full variable domain is ETGVTQSPTHLIKTRGQQVTLRCSSQSGHNTVSWYQQALGQGPQFIFQYYREEENGRGNFPPRFSGLQFPNYSSELNVNALELDDSALYLCASSLNRVANYGYTFGSGTRLTVV.

V usage is TRBV5-1 and J usage is TRBJ2-5, with a weak D call TRBD1 (8 bases). Germline lookup yields CDR1 SGHRS and CDR2 YFSETQ. The CDR3 has 15 residues. V gave up 1 base and J gave up 2 bases, with 12 bases separating them. This chain's CDR3 is CASSLTGGGQETQYF. For the CDR3, the DNA is TGCGCCAGCAGCTTGACAGGGGGAGGGCAAGAGACCCAGTACTTC.

The chain recombines TRBV7-3 with TRBJ1-6; D not certain. The V and J ends lost 4 bases and 8 bases respectively, with 12 bases between them. The CDR3 is 14 amino acids. Germline V gives CDR1 SGHTA, CDR2 FQGTGA. This CDR3 is CASSSGLVDSPLHF. The CDR3 nucleotides read TGTGCCAGCAGCTCAGGACTAGTTGATTCACCCCTCCACTTT.

The chain employs TRBV10-3 and TRBJ1-3; TRBD1 aligns across 7 bases. Germline V gene lookup returns CDR1 ENHRY and CDR2 SYGVKD. J gave up 0 bases and V 11 bases, and 4 bases lay outside the gene matches. This CDR3 region has 13 residues. CDR3 residues: CAGTDGSGNTIYF. The CDR3 DNA sequence: TGTGCCGGGACAGATGGCTCTGGAAACACCATATATTTT.

J is TRBJ1-1 and V is TRBV6-4; a weak D match, TRBD1 (6 bases). CDR1 is MRHNA, CDR2 SNTAGT, per germline. V lost 4 bases, J lost 5 bases, and 11 bases lay in between. The CDR3 consists of 13 residues. CDR3 loop: CASSAGVGTEAFF. The CDR3 region has the DNA TGTGCCAGCAGTGCAGGGGTTGGGACTGAAGCTTTCTTT.

V usage is TRBV28 and J usage is TRBJ1-5; D call uncertain. The CDR3 runs to 12 residues. Germline V CDR1 and CDR2: MDHEN, SYDVKM. V lost 10 bases, J lost 5 bases, and 12 bases lay in between. The CDR3 DNA sequence: TGTGCCACCCTAGGTTCATATCAGCCCCAGCATTTT. This translates into CATLGSYQPQHF.

The CDR3, as DNA: TGTGCCAGCAGCCCAGGAGGCATGAATCAGCCCCAGCATTTT. Its translation is CASSPGGMNQPQHF. The chain has TRBV4-2 and TRBJ1-5; D is ambiguous. Germline V gene lookup returns CDR1 LGHNA and CDR2 YNFKEQ. The germline V and J ends were trimmed by 4 bases and 4 bases, with 11 bases remaining between them. The CDR3 has 14 residues.

J is TRBJ1-2 and V is TRBV3-1 (or the pseudogene TRBV3-2), with 11 bases aligning to TRBD1. J was trimmed by 4 bases and V by 4 bases; bases with no gene match: 11. CDR1 and CDR2 from the germline V gene are LGHDT and YNNKEL (reference sequence). There are 17 residues in the CDR3. The CDR3 sequence: CASSLIAGQGASYGYTF. In DNA form, the CDR3 reads TGTGCCAGCAGCCTGATCGCCGGACAGGGGGCATCCTATGGCTACACCTTC.

This rearrangement joins TRBV4-3 to TRBJ2-3, with 7 bases identical to TRBD2. Germline CDR1 reads LGHNA; CDR2 reads YSLEER. The CDR3 is made up of 17 amino acids. V trimming: 0 bases; J trimming: 8 bases; junction bases outside the gene matches: 14. CDR3 in amino acids: CASSQDRFVGGPGTQYF. The DNA for the CDR3 is TGCGCCAGCAGCCAAGATAGGTTCGTGGGAGGGCCCGGTACGCAGTATTTT.

V and J are TRBV6-5 and TRBJ2-5, with unresolved D. CDR3 length: 16 residues. CDR1 and CDR2 (germline): MNHEY, SVGAGI. The V end was cut by 2 bases, the J end by 5 bases, with 18 bases between. The CDR3: CASSYSGSWSGETQYF. In DNA, the CDR3 is TGTGCCAGCAGTTACAGTGGTAGTTGGTCGGGTGAGACCCAGTACTTC.

This sequence joins TRBV6-2 or TRBV6-3 and TRBJ2-7; 7 bases map to TRBD1. V lost 4 bases to trimming and J lost 9 bases; unmatched junction nucleotides: 6. The CDR3 has 12 amino acids. Germline assignment: CDR1 MNHEY and CDR2 SVGEGT. Written as DNA, the CDR3 is TGTGCCAGCAGTTCTCTACAGGGGTGGCAGTACTTC. Translation gives CASSSLQGWQYF.

This chain links TRBV7-8 with TRBJ1-1, with TRBD1 matching 8 bases. V trimming: 5 bases; J trimming: 3 bases; junction bases outside the gene matches: 8. The CDR3 spans 15 residues. Germline-derived CDR1 and CDR2 are SGHVS and FQNEAQ. The CDR3 DNA sequence: TGTGCCAGCAGCCCTGACAGGGGACGGGACACTGAAGCTTTCTTT. As protein: CASSPDRGRDTEAFF.

The chain is built from TRBV5-1 and TRBJ1-5, with 7 bases that match TRBD1. CDR1 and CDR2 (germline): SGHRS, YFSETQ. J was trimmed by 7 bases and V by 1 base; bases with no gene match: 5. The CDR3 has 14 amino acids. The chain's CDR3 is CASSLTGVSQPQHF. The CDR3, as DNA: TGCGCCAGCAGCTTGACAGGGGTGAGCCAGCCCCAGCATTTT.

Concerning this clone itself: The junction differs from germline at one of its ends, possibly a read error. V is TRBV28 and J is TRBJ1-6; tentative D call: TRBD1 (5 bases). This CDR3 has 14 residues. The germline V gene has CDR1 MDHEN and CDR2 SYDVKM. CDR3 coding DNA: TGTGCCAGCAGTTCCGGGACTAACTATTCACCCCTTCACTTT. Translation: CASSSGTNYSPLHF.

This chain joins TRBV7-3 and TRBJ2-7, with D hard to call. Per germline, CDR1 SGHTA and CDR2 FQGTGA. V was clipped by 5 bases and J by 2 bases, with 7 bases between them. The length of the CDR3 is 12 residues. The CDR3 is CASSHGPYEQYF. The CDR3 nucleotides are TGTGCCAGCAGCCATGGGCCCTACGAGCAGTACTTC.

This clone came up a few times. This rearrangement joins TRBV11-2 to TRBJ1-2; D call uncertain. Germline loops: CDR1 SGHAT, CDR2 FQNNGV. The CDR3 contains 13 residues. V gave up 1 base and J gave up 4 bases, with 7 bases separating them. This chain's CDR3 is CASSLGNFYGYTF. The CDR3 DNA reads as TGTGCCAGCAGCTTAGGCAACTTCTATGGCTACACCTTC.

The chain combines TRBV7-9 with TRBJ1-1; D is ambiguous. Germline CDR1 reads SEHNR; CDR2 reads FQNEAQ (reference sequence). This CDR3 region has 12 residues. The V end was cut by 5 bases, the J end by 4 bases, with 8 bases between. The CDR3 protein is CASSRTGTEAFF. The CDR3 DNA follows: TGTGCCAGCAGCCGAACGGGCACTGAAGCTTTCTTT.

The genes are TRBV28 and TRBJ2-1; weak D call: TRBD2 (5 bases). The V gene's germline CDR1 is MDHEN and CDR2 SYDVKM. V was pared by 6 bases and J by 5 bases, with 17 bases between. CDR3 length: 15 amino acids. Here the CDR3 reads CASRLTRSGNNEQFF. CDR3 DNA: TGTGCCAGCAGACTGACCCGATCGGGAAACAATGAGCAGTTCTTC.

This chain joins TRBV28 and TRBJ2-1, with D perhaps TRBD2 (7 bases). CDR1 is MDHEN and CDR2 is SYDVKM in the germline V gene. V was shortened by 4 bases and J by 2 bases, with 12 bases between the two germline ends. The length of the CDR3 is 15 residues. The CDR3 protein is CASSWRGRPYNEQFF. The CDR3 bases are TGTGCCAGCAGTTGGCGGGGGCGTCCCTACAATGAGCAGTTCTTC.

The CDR3 sequence is CASSDRPSSTDTQYF. The CDR3 DNA reads TGTGCCAGTAGCGACAGGCCTTCTAGCACAGATACGCAGTATTTT. The rearrangement joins TRBV19 to TRBJ2-3; weak D call: TRBD1 (6 bases). The CDR3 runs 15 residues. Germline CDR1 and CDR2: LNHDA and SQIVND (reference sequence). V gave up 6 bases and J gave up 0 bases, with 13 bases separating them.

This sequence joins TRBV11-2 and TRBJ2-3; possibly TRBD1 for D (6 bases). V was shortened by 5 bases and J by 9 bases, with 21 bases between the two germline ends. Germline CDR1 and CDR2: SGHAT and FQNNGV. The CDR3 runs 15 residues. CDR3 residues: CASSPRAYVTGTQYF. The CDR3 nucleotides read TGTGCCAGCAGCCCTCGAGCATACGTGACAGGAACGCAGTATTTT.

In this sample, this clone turned up a few times. The rearrangement joins TRBV7-8 to TRBJ1-2; 9 bases map to TRBD1. In germline, CDR1 is SGHVS, CDR2 FQNEAQ. The CDR3 has 15 residues. Trimming cost V 4 bases and J 7 bases; bases outside gene matches: 10. CDR3 sequence: CASSSKWGTGFGYTF. The CDR3 DNA follows: TGTGCCAGCAGCTCAAAATGGGGGACAGGGTTTGGCTACACCTTC.

This clone was counted once. The chain has TRBV21-1 and TRBJ2-4; TRBD1, the table's D call, lacks a check against the DNA. TRBV21-1 is a pseudogene segment. The CDR3 extends over 13 amino acids. Written as DNA, the CDR3 is TGTGCCAGCAGCAAGGCAGGGAAAAACATTCAGTACTTC. Protein product: CASSKAGKNIQYF.

The V and J genes are TRBV19 and TRBJ1-2; no clear D gene. The CDR3 spans 13 residues. Germline-derived CDR1 and CDR2 are LNHDA and SQIVND (reference sequence). Trimming removed 7 bases at V and 0 bases at J, with 9 bases between. CDR3 in amino acids: CASTIGTNYGYTF. The CDR3 nucleotides read TGTGCCAGTACCATCGGTACTAACTATGGCTACACCTTC.